A selection of T cell receptor beta chains follows, all from one sample in a study of blood T cell repertoires in COVID-19. Data came from immunoSEQ multiplex PCR; TCRdb stores just in-frame clones and leaves some out. This sample carries more than 40,000 clones, roughly 90% of them seen once, and the ten largest clones take approximately 3%. Input material: peripheral blood. The receptors here all came from a middle-aged man with active COVID-19. Each CDR3 is given with its conserved first and last residue. A D gene is named only where the DNA matches it firmly. Size is omitted from some rows. Given values are once, few, many or a class for expanded clones.

>TRBV18|14|.|TRBJ2-4|.
CASSSQGTQDIQYF
TGTGCCAGCTCCTCACAGGGGACTCAGGACATTCAGTACTTC
>TRBV6-5|16|.|TRBJ1-2|TRBD1
CASSLSRDRVFYGYTF
TGTGCCAGCAGTTTAAGCCGGGACAGGGTTTTCTATGGCTACACCTTC
>TRBV10-3|13|.|TRBJ1-5|.
CAISESSNQPQHF
TGTGCCATCAGTGAGTCTAGTAATCAGCCCCAGCATTTT
>TRBV4-2|18|few|TRBJ2-7|TRBD2
CASSQGMGLAGPSYEQYF
TGTGCCAGCAGCCAAGGAATGGGACTAGCGGGGCCCTCCTACGAGCAGTACTTC
>TRBV29-1|14|.|TRBJ1-1|TRBD1
CSVHLPGQEYEAFF
TGCAGCGTTCATCTCCCGGGACAGGAGTATGAAGCTTTCTTT
>TRBV6-2/TRBV6-3|16|.|TRBJ2-1|TRBD2
CASSSISGGLYNEQFF
TGTGCCAGCAGTTCCATCAGCGGGGGCCTCTACAATGAGCAGTTCTTC
>TRBV9|15|.|TRBJ2-7|.
CASSVEPGSTYEQYF
TGTGCCAGCAGCGTAGAGCCAGGGTCAACTTACGAGCAGTACTTC
>TRBV6-2/TRBV6-3|13|once|TRBJ2-3|.
CASSPGSPATQYF
TGTGCCAGCAGTCCCGGGAGCCCCGCTACGCAGTATTTT
>TRBV11-3|14|.|TRBJ2-1|TRBD2
CASSAGRGAAEQFF
TGTGCCAGCTCGGCGGGGCGGGGGGCGGCTGAGCAGTTCTTC
>TRBV5-1|15|once|TRBJ1-3|.
CASSLDRGSGNTIYF
TGCGCCAGCAGCCTGGACCGAGGGTCTGGAAACACCATATATTTT
>TRBV27|15|.|TRBJ2-3|TRBD2
CASRDASGGSDTQYF
TGTGCCAGCAGAGATGCTAGCGGGGGATCAGATACGCAGTATTTT
>TRBV3-1/TRBV3-2|14|.|TRBJ1-1|.
CASSPPGVNTEAFF
TGTGCCAGCAGCCCTCCGGGAGTGAACACTGAAGCTTTCTTT
>TRBV21-1|16|.|TRBJ1-5|.
CASSKVGPRGSQPQHF
TGTGCCAGCAGCAAAGTCGGACCCCGGGGGAGTCAGCCCCAGCATTTT
>TRBV4-3|17|.|TRBJ2-5|TRBD2
CASSQHLSGGPEETQYF
TGCGCCAGCAGCCAACATCTCAGCGGGGGACCCGAAGAGACCCAGTACTTC
>TRBV11-1|14|.|TRBJ1-1|TRBD1
CASSPGQGDTEAFF
TGTGCCAGCAGCCCAGGACAGGGGGACACTGAAGCTTTCTTT
>TRBV18|16|.|TRBJ1-5|TRBD1
CASSHWTGVSNQPQHF
TGTGCCAGCTCACACTGGACAGGGGTTAGCAATCAGCCCCAGCATTTT
>TRBV12-3/TRBV12-4|11|.|TRBJ2-1|.
CASRYRNEQFF
TGTGCCAGCAGGTATAGAAATGAGCAGTTCTTC
>TRBV27|18|once|TRBJ2-2|TRBD1
CASNPQPIRGHVTGELFF
TGTGCCAGCAATCCTCAACCTATCAGGGGGCATGTCACCGGGGAGCTGTTTTTT
>TRBV12-3/TRBV12-4|13|.|TRBJ2-5|.
CASSPSLRETQYF
TGTGCCAGCAGCCCCTCCCTCAGGGAGACCCAGTACTTC
>TRBV6-5|15|.|TRBJ1-1|.
CASSQSRGGNTEAFF
TGTGCCAGCAGTCAGTCCCGGGGGGGAAACACTGAAGCTTTCTTT
>TRBV10-2|15|.|TRBJ2-2|.
CASSEYGVLTGELFF
TGCGCCAGCAGTGAGTACGGGGTGCTCACCGGGGAGCTGTTTTTT
>TRBV6-5|14|.|TRBJ2-3|.
CASRGRGGSDTQYF
TGTGCCAGCAGGGGGAGGGGGGGGTCGGATACGCAGTATTTT
>TRBV7-2|15|.|TRBJ1-5|.
CASSEGRTGNQPQHF
TGTGCCAGCAGCGAAGGACGCACAGGGAATCAGCCCCAGCATTTT
>TRBV6-5|15|.|TRBJ1-4|.
CASSYGDGTSEKLFF
TGTGCCAGCAGTTACGGCGATGGGACATCGGAAAAACTGTTTTTT
>TRBV5-1|14|.|TRBJ2-2|.
CASNAQGGSGELFF
TGCGCCAGCAACGCCCAGGGGGGCAGCGGGGAGCTGTTTTTT
>TRBV18|14|once|TRBJ2-5|TRBD2
CASSPSSGQETQYF
TGTGCCAGCTCACCATCTAGCGGCCAAGAGACCCAGTACTTC
>TRBV25-1|17|.|TRBJ1-2|TRBD1
CASSTRDRGPFNYGYTF
TGTGCCAGCAGTACCCGGGACAGGGGACCCTTTAACTATGGCTACACCTTC